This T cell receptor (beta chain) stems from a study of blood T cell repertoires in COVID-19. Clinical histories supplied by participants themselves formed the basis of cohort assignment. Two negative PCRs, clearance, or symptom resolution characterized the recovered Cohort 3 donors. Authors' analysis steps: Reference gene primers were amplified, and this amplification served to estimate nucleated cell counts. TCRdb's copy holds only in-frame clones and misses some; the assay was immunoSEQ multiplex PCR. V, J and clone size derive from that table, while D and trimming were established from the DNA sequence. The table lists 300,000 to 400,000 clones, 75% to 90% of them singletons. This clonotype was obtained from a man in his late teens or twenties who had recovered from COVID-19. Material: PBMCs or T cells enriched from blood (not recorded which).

The CDR3 DNA is TGTGCCAGTAGTATAAGGGACAGGGTAATCAATGAGCAGTTCTTC. Translated, it gives CASSIRDRVINEQFF. V usage is TRBV19 and J usage is TRBJ2-1, with 9 bases aligning to TRBD1. Germline V gives CDR1 LNHDA, CDR2 SQIVND (reference sequence). V dropped 2 bases and J dropped 6; count of bases not matched to a gene: 5. The CDR3 length is 15 residues.